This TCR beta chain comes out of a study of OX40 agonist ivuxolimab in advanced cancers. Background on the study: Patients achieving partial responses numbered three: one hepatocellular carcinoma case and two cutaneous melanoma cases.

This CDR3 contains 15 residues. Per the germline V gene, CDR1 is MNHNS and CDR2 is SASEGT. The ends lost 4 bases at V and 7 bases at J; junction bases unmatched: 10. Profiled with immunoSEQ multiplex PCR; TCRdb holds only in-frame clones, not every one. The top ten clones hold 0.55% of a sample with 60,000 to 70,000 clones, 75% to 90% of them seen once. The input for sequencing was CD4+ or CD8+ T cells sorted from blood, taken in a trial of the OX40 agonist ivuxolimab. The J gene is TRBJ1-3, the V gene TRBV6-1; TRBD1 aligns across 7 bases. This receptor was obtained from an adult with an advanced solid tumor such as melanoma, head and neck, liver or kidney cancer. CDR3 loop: CASSAPSGTVNTIYF. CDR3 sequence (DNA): TGTGCCAGCAGTGCCCCCTCGGGGACAGTGAACACCATATATTTT.